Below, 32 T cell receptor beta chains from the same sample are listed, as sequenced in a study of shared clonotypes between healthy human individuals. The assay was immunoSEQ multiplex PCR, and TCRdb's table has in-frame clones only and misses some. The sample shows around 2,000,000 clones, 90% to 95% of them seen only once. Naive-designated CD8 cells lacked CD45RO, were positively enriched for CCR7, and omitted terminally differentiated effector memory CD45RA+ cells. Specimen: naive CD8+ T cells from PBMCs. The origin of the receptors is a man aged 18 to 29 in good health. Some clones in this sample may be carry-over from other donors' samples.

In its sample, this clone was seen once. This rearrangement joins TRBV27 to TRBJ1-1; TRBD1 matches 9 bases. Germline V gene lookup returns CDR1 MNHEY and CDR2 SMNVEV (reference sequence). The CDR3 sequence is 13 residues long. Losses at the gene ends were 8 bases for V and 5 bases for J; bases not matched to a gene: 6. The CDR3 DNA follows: TGTGCCAGCGAAGGACAGGGGAGTACTGAAGCTTTCTTT. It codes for CASEGQGSTEAFF.

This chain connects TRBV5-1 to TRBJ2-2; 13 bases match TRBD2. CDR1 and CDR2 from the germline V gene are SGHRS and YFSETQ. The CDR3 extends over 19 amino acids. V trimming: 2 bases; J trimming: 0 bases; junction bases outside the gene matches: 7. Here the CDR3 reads CASSFTGTSGKTNTGELFF. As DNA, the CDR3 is TGCGCCAGCAGCTTCACCGGGACTAGCGGGAAGACGAACACCGGGGAGCTGTTTTTT.

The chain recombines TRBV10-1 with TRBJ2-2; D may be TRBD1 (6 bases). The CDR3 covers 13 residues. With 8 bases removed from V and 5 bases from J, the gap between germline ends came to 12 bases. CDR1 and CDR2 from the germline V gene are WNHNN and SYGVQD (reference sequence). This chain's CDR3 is CASGTGRTGELFF. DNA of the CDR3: TGCGCCAGCGGCACAGGGAGAACCGGGGAGCTGTTTTTT.

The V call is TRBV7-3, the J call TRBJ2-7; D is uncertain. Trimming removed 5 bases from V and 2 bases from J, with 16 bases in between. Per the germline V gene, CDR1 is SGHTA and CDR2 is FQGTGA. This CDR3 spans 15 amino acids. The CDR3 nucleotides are TGTGCCAGCAGCCCCCTCCCGAGTTATACCTACGAGCAGTACTTC. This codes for CASSPLPSYTYEQYF.

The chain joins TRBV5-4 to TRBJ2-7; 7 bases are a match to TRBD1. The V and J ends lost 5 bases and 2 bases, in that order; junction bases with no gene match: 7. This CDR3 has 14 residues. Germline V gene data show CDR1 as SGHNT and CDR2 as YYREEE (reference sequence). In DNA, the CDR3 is TGTGCCAGCAGGCATGGACAGGAAACCTACGAGCAGTACTTC. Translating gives CASRHGQETYEQYF.

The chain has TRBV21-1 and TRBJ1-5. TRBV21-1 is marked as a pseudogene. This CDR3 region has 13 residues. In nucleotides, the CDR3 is TGTGCCAGCAGCTGGAGACCGCGGCAGCCCCAGCATTTT. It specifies CASSWRPRQPQHF.

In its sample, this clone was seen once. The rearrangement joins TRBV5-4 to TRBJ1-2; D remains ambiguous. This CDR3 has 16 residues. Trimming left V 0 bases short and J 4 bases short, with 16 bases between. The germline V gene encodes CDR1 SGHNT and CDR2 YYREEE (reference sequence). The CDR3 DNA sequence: TGTGCCAGCAGCTTGGACCCCGAGACACCGATCTATGGCTACACCTTC. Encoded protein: CASSLDPETPIYGYTF.

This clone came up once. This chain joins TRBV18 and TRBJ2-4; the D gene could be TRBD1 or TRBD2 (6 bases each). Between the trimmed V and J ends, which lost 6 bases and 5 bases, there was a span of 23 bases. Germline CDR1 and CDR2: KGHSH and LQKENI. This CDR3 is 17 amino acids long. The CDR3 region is CASSRFAPGGQENIQYF. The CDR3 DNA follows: TGTGCCAGCTCCCGCTTCGCCCCCGGGGGACAAGAAAACATTCAGTACTTC.

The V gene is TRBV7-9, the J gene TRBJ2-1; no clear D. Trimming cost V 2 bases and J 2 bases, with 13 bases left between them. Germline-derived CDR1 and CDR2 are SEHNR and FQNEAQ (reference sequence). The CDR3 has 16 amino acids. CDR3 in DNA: TGTGCCAGCAGCTTACGTAGTGGTCCGGCCTACAATGAGCAGTTCTTC. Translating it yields CASSLRSGPAYNEQFF.

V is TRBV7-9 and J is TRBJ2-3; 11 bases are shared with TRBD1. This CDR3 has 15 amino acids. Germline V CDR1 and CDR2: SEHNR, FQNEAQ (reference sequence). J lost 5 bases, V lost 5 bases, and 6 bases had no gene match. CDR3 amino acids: CASSGTGGAGDTQYF. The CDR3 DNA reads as TGTGCCAGCAGCGGGACAGGGGGTGCAGGAGATACGCAGTATTTT.

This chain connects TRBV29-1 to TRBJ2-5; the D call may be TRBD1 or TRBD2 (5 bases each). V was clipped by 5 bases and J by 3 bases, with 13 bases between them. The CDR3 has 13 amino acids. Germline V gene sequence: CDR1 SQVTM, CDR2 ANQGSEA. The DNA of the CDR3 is TGCAGCGTTAGAGGGAGAGGGGAAGAGACCCAGTACTTC. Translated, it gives CSVRGRGEETQYF. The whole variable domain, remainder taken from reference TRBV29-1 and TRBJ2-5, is SAVISQKPSRDICQRGTSLTIQCQVDSQVTMMFWYRQQPGQSLTLIATANQGSEATYESGFVIDKFPISRPNLTFSTLTVSNMSPEDSSIYLCSVRGRGEETQYFGPGTRLLVL.

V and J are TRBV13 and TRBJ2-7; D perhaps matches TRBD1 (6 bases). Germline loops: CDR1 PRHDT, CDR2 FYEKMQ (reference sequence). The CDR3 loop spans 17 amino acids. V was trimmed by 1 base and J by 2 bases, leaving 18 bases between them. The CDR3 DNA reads TGTGCCAGCAGCTTAGAAGTGTCCAGGGGTCCCCCCTACGAGCAGTACTTC. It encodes CASSLEVSRGPPYEQYF.

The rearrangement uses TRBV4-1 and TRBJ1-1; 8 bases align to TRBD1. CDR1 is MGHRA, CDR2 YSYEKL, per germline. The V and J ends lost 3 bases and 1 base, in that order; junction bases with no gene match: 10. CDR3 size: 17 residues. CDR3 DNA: TGCGCCAGCAGCCAGCACAAAGGACAGGGAGGGAACACTGAAGCTTTCTTT. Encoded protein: CASSQHKGQGGNTEAFF.

The CDR3, as DNA: TGTGCCAGCACCCCTCCGGTATCTCCTCCAGATACGCAGTATTTT. It encodes CASTPPVSPPDTQYF. The chain employs TRBV28 and TRBJ2-3; no firm D call. This CDR3 has 15 amino acids. CDR1 and CDR2 from the germline V gene are MDHEN and SYDVKM. Trimming shortened V by 7 bases and J by 4 bases, and 18 bases separated the two germline ends.

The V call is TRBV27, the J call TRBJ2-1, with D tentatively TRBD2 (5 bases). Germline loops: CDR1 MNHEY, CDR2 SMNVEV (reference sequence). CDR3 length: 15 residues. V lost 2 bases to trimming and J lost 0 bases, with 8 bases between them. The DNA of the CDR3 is TGTGCCAGCAGTTTAGGAGGAATCTCCTACAATGAGCAGTTCTTC. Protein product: CASSLGGISYNEQFF.

CDR3 coding DNA: TGTGCCAGCTCCGTGGGCGTCAATGAGCAGTTCTTC. It yields the protein CASSVGVNEQFF. V gene TRBV7-8 combines with J gene TRBJ2-1; D gene unclear. CDR3 length: 12 residues. The ends were cut back, 8 bases at V and 6 bases at J, with 11 bases in the middle. Germline CDR1 reads SGHVS; CDR2 reads FQNEAQ. The whole variable domain, filled in from reference TRBV7-8 and TRBJ2-1, reads GAGVSQSPRYKVAKRGQDVALRCDPISGHVSLFWYQQALGQGPEFLTYFQNEAQLDKSGLPSDRFFAERPEGSVSTLKIQRTQQEDSAVYLCASSVGVNEQFFGPGTRLTVL.

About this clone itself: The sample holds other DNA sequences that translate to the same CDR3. The CDR3 coding sequence is TGTGCCAGCAGCTTCTTATCGGTGGAAGACAGGGGATACGGCTACACCTTC. It codes for CASSFLSVEDRGYGYTF. The V gene is TRBV7-9, the J gene TRBJ1-2, with TRBD1 matching over 8 bases. Unmatched junction bases numbered 17, after V lost 3 bases and J lost 8 bases. This CDR3 has 17 residues. CDR1 and CDR2 (germline): SEHNR, FQNEAQ (reference sequence).

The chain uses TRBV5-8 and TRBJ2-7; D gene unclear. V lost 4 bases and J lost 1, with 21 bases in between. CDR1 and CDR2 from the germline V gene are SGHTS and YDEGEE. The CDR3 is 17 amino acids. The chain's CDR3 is CASSLPAGPLWSYEQYF. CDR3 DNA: TGTGCCAGCAGCCTCCCCGCAGGACCTCTCTGGTCCTACGAGCAGTACTTC.

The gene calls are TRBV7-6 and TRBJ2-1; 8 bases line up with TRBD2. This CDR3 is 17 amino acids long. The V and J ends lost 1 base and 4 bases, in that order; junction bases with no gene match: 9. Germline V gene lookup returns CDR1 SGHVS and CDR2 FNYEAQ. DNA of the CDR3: TGTGCCAGCAGCTTAGGGGGTAGCGGGGCCTGGTACAATGAGCAGTTCTTC. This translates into CASSLGGSGAWYNEQFF. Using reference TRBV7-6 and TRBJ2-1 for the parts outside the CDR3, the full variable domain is GAGVSQSPRYKVTKRGQDVALRCDPISGHVSLYWYRQALGQGPEFLTYFNYEAQQDKSGLPNDRFSAERPEGSISTLTIQRTEQRDSAMYRCASSLGGSGAWYNEQFFGPGTRLTVL.

DNA of the CDR3: TGCGCCAGCAGCCAAGAACTTTTGGGGACAGGGTACTATCAGCCCCAGCATTTT. Translation gives CASSQELLGTGYYQPQHF. The V call is TRBV4-3, the J call TRBJ1-5; 9 bases are shared with TRBD1. Trimming cost V 0 bases and J 5 bases; bases outside gene matches: 11. Germline-derived CDR1 and CDR2 are LGHNA and YSLEER. CDR3 length: 18 residues.

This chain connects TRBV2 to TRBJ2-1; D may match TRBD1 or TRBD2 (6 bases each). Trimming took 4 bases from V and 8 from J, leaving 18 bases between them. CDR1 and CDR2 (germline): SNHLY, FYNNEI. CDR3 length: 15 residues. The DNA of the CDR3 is TGTGCCAGCAGTGCCGGGACTCCCCCAGGGGATGAGCAGTTCTTC. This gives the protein CASSAGTPPGDEQFF.

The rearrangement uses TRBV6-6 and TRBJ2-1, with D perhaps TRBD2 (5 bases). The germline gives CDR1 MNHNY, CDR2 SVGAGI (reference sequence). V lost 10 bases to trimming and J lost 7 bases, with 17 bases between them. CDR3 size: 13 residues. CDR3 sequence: CAICQTRGNEQFF. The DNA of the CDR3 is TGTGCCATCTGCCAGACCCGGGGAAATGAGCAGTTCTTC.

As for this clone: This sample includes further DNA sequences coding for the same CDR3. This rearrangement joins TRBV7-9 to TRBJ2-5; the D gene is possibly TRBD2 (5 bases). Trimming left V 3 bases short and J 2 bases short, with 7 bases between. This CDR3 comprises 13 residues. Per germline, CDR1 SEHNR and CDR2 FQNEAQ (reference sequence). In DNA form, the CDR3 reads TGTGCCAGCAGCTTCCGGGGTCAAGAGACCCAGTACTTC. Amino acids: CASSFRGQETQYF.

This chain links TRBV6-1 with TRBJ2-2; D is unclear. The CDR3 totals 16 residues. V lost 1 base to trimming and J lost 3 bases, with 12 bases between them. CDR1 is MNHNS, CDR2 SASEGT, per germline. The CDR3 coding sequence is TGTGCCAGCAGTGAAGGTCCTGTGGGATACACCGGGGAGCTGTTTTTT. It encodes CASSEGPVGYTGELFF.

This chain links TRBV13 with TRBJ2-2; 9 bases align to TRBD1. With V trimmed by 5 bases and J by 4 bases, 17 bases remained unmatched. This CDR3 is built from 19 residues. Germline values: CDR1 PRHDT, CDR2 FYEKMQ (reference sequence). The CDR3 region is CASSRTGQGLPDLTGELFF. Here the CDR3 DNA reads TGTGCCAGCAGCCGTACCGGACAGGGGCTTCCTGATCTCACCGGGGAGCTGTTTTTT. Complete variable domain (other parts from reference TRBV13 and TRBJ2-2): AAGVIQSPRHLIKEKRETATLKCYPIPRHDTVYWYQQGPGQDPQFLISFYEKMQSDKGSIPDRFSAQQFSDYHSELNMSSLELGDSALYFCASSRTGQGLPDLTGELFFGEGSRLTVL.

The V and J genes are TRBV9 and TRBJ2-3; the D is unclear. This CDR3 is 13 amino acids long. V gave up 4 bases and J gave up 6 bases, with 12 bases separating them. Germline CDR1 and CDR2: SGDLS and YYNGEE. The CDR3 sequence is CASSPVRLDTQYF. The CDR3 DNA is TGTGCCAGCAGCCCAGTCCGATTGGATACGCAGTATTTT.

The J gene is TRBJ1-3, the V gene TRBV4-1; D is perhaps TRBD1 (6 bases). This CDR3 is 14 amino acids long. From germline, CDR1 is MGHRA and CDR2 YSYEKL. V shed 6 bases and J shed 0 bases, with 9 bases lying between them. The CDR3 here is CASRGTPSGNTIYF. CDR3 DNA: TGCGCCAGCAGGGGGACACCCTCTGGAAACACCATATATTTT.

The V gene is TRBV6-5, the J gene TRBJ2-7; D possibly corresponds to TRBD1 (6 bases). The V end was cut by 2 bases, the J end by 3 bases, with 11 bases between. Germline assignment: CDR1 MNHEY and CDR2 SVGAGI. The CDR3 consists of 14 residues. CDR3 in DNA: TGTGCCAGCAGTTACGGGCTAGGGGGCTACGAGCAGTACTTC. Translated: CASSYGLGGYEQYF.

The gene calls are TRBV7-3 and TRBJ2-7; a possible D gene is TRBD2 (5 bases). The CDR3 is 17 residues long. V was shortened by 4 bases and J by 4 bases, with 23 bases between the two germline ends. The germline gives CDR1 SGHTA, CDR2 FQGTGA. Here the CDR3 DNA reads TGTGCCAGCAGCTCGTTCGGAGGCTACCCGACCGTGTACGAGCAGTACTTC. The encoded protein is CASSSFGGYPTVYEQYF.

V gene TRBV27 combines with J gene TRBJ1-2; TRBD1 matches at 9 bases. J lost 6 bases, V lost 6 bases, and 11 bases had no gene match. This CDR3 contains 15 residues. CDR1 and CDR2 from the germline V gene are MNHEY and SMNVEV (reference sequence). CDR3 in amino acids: CASRPPGTGPNGYTF. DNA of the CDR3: TGTGCCAGCAGACCTCCCGGGACAGGGCCCAATGGCTACACCTTC.

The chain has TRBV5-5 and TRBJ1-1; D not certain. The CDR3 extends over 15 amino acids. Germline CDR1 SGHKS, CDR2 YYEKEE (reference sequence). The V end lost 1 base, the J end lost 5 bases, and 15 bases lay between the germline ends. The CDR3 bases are TGTGCCAGCAGCTTGTCGGCGGGAAGAGGGACTGAAGCTTTCTTT. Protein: CASSLSAGRGTEAFF.

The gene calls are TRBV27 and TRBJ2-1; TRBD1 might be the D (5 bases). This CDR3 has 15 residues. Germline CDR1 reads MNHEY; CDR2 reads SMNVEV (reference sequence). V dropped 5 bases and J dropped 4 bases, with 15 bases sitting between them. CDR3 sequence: CASSQAPAGYNEQFF. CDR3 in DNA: TGTGCCAGCAGTCAGGCCCCGGCAGGGTACAATGAGCAGTTCTTC.